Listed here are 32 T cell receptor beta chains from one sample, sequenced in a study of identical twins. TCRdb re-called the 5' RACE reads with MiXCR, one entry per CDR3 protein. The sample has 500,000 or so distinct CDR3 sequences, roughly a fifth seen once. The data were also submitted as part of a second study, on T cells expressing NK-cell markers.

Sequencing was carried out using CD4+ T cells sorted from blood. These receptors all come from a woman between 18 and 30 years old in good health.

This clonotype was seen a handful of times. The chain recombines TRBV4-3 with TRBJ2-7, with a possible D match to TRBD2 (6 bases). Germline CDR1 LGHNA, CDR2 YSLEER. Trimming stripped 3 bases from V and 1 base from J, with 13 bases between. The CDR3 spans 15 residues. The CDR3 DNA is TGCGCCAGCAGCCATGGGGGAGGAGCTTCCTACGAGCAGTACTTC. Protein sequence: CASSHGGGASYEQYF.

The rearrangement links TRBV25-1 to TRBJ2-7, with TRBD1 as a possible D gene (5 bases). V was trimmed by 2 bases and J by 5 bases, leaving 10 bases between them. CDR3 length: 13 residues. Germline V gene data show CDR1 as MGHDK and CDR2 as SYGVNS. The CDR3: CASSEPGLHEQYF. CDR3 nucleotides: TGTGCCAGCAGTGAACCAGGGCTCCACGAGCAGTACTTC.

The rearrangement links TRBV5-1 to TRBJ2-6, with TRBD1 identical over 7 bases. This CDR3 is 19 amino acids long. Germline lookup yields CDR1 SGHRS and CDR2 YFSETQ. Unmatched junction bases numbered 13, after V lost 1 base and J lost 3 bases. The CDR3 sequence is CASSLMTGFSSYGANVLTF. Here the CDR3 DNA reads TGCGCCAGCAGCTTGATGACAGGGTTTTCGAGTTATGGGGCCAACGTCCTGACTTTC.

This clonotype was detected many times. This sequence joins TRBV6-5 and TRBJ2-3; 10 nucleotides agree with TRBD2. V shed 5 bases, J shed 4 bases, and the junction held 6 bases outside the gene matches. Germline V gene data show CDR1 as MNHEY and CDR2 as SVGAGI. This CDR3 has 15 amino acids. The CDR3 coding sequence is TGTGCCAGCAGTACTAGCGGGATGGATTCAGATACGCAGTATTTT. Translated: CASSTSGMDSDTQYF.

The chain's CDR3 is CASSPEGTSNEQFF. CDR3 in DNA: TGCGCCAGCAGCCCCGAAGGGACTAGTAATGAGCAGTTCTTC. The rearrangement joins TRBV5-1 to TRBJ2-1; 8 bases agree with TRBD2. CDR1 SGHRS and CDR2 YFSETQ come from the germline V gene. This CDR3 is built from 14 residues. The V segment lost 4 bases and the J segment 7 bases; nucleotides outside the gene matches: 7.

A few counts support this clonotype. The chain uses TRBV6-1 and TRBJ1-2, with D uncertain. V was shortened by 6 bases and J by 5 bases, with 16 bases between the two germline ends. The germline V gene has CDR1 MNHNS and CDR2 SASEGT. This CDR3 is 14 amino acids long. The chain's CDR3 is CASSPVGPTYGYTF. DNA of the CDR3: TGTGCCAGCAGCCCCGTTGGGCCCACATATGGCTACACCTTC.

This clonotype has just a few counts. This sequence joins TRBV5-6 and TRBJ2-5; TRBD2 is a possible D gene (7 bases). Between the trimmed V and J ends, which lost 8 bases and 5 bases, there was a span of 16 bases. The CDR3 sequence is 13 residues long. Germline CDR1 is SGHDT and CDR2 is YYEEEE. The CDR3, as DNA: TGTGCCAGTACCCGGGGGGCAGAGGAGACCCAGTACTTC. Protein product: CASTRGAEETQYF.

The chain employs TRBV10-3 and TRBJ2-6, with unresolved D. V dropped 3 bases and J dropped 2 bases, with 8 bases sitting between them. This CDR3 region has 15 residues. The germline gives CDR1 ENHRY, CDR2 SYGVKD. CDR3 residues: CAISDLAAGANVLTF. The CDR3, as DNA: TGTGCCATCAGTGATCTGGCAGCTGGGGCCAACGTCCTGACTTTC.

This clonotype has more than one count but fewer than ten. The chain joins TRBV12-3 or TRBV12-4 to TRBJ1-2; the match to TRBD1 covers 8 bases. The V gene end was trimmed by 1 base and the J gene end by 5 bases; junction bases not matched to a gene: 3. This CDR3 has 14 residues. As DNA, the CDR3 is TGTGCCAGCAGTTTAGGGACAGGGTGGTATGGCTACACCTTC. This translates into CASSLGTGWYGYTF.

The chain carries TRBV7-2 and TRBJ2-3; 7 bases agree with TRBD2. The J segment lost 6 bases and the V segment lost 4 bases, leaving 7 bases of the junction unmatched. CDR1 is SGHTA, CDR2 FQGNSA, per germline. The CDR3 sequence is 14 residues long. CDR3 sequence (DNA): TGTGCCAGCAGCTCGGGACTGGGGGGGGATACGCAGTATTTT. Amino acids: CASSSGLGGDTQYF. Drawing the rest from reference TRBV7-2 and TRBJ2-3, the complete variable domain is GAGVSQSPSNKVTEKGKDVELRCDPISGHTALYWYRQSLGQGLEFLIYFQGNSAPDKSGLPSDRFSAERTGGSVSTLTIQRTQQEDSAVYLCASSSGLGGDTQYFGPGTRLTVL.

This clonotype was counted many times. CDR3 sequence reads: CASSPATLSNEQFF. CDR3 DNA sequence: TGTGCCAGCAGTCCCGCCACCTTATCGAATGAGCAGTTCTTC. The gene calls are TRBV6-1 and TRBJ2-1; D gene unclear. The CDR3 has 14 residues. The germline V gene encodes CDR1 MNHNS and CDR2 SASEGT. The V end lost 5 bases, the J end lost 7 bases, and 15 bases lay between the germline ends.

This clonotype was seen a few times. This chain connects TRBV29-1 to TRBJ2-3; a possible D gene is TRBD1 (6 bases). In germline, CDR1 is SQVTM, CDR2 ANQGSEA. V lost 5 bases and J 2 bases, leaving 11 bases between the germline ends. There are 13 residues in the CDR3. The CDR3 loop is CSVTQGHTDTQYF. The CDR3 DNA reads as TGCAGCGTTACACAGGGACACACAGATACGCAGTATTTT.

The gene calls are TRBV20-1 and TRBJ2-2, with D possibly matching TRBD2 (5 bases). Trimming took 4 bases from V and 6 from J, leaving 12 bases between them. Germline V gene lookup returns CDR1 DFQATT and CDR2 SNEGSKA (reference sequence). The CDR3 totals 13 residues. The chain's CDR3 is CSAKVAGAGELFF. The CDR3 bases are TGCAGTGCTAAAGTAGCCGGGGCCGGGGAGCTGTTTTTT.

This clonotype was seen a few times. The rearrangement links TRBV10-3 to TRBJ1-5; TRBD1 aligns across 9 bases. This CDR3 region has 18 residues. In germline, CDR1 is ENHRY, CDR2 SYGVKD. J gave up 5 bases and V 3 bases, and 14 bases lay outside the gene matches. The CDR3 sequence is CAISDGVKGQGIHQPQHF. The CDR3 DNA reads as TGTGCCATCAGTGACGGGGTTAAGGGACAGGGCATTCATCAGCCCCAGCATTTT.

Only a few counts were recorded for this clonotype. CDR3 residues: CASSYLGAGRIYEQYF. The CDR3 DNA reads TGTGCCAGCAGTTACCTGGGTGCGGGACGCATCTACGAGCAGTACTTC. The genes are TRBV6-5 and TRBJ2-7, with D perhaps TRBD2 (6 bases). The CDR3 spans 16 residues. Trimming took 2 bases from V and 3 from J, leaving 17 bases between them. The germline CDR1 and CDR2 sequences are MNHEY and SVGAGI.

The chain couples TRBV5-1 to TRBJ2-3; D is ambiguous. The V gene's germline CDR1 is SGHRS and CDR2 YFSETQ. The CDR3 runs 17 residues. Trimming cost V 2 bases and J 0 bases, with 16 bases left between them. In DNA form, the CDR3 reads TGCGCCAGCAGCTTTGCCTTCGGCTACCCTAGCACAGATACGCAGTATTTT. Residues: CASSFAFGYPSTDTQYF.

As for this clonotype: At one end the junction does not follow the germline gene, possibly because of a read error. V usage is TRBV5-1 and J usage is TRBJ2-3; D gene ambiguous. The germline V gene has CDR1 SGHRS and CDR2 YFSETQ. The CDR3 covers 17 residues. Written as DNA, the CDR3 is TGCGCCAGCAGCTCCGGGCCCGCTCCGCGTAGCATAGATACGCAGTATTTT. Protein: CASSSGPAPRSIDTQYF. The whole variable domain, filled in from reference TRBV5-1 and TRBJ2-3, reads KAGVTQTPRYLIKTRGQQVTLSCSPISGHRSVSWYQQTPGQGLQFLFEYFSETQRNKGNFPGRFSGRQFSNSRSEMNVSTLELGDSALYLCASSSGPAPRSIDTQYFGPGTRLTVL.

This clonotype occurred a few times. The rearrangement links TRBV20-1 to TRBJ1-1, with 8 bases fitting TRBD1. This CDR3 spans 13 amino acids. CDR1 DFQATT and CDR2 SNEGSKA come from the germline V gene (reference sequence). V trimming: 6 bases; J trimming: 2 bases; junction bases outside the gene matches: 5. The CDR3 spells CSARDRLNTEAFF. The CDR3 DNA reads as TGCAGTGCCAGGGACAGGCTTAACACTGAAGCTTTCTTT.

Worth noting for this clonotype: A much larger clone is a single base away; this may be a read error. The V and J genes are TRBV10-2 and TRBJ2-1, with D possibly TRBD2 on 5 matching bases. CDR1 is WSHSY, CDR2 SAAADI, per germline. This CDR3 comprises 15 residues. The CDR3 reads CTSSDGRVAYNEQFF. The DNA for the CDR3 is TGCACCAGCAGTGATGGGCGGGTAGCCTACAATGAGCAGTTCTTC.

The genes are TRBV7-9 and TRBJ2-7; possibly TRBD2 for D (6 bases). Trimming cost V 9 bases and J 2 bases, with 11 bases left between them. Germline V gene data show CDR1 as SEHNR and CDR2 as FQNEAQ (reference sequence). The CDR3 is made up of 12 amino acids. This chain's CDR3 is CASGRGAYEQYF. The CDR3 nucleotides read TGTGCCAGTGGGCGGGGAGCCTACGAGCAGTACTTC.

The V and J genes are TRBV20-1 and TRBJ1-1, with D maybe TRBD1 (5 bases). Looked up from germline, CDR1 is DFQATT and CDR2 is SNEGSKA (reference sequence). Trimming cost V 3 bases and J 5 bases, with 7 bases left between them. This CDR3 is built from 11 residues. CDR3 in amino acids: CSASKGTEAFF. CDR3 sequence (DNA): TGCAGTGCTAGTAAGGGGACTGAAGCTTTCTTT.

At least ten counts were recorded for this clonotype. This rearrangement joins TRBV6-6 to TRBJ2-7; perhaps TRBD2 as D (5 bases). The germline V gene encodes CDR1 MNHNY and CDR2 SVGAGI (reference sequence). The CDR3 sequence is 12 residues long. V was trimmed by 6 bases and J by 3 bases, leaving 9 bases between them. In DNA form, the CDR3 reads TGTGCCAGCAGGGACTCCCTCTACGAGCAGTACTTC. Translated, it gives CASRDSLYEQYF.

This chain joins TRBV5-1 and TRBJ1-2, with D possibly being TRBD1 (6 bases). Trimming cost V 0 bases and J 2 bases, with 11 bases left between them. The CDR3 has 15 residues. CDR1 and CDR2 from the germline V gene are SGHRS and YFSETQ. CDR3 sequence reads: CASSLGQGKNYGYTF. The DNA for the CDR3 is TGCGCCAGCAGCTTGGGTCAGGGGAAAAACTATGGCTACACCTTC. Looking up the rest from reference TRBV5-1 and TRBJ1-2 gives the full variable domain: KAGVTQTPRYLIKTRGQQVTLSCSPISGHRSVSWYQQTPGQGLQFLFEYFSETQRNKGNFPGRFSGRQFSNSRSEMNVSTLELGDSALYLCASSLGQGKNYGYTFGSGTRLTVV.

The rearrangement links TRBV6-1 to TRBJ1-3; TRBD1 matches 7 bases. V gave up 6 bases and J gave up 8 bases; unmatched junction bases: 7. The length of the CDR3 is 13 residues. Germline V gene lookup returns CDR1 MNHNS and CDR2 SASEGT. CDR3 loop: CASSRQGRDTIYF. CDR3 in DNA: TGTGCCAGCAGCCGACAGGGTCGGGACACCATATATTTT.

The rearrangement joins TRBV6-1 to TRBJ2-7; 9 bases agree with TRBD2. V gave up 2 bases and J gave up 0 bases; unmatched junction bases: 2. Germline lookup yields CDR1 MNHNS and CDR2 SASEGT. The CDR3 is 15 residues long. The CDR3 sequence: CASSEWGLASYEQYF. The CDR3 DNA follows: TGTGCCAGCAGTGAATGGGGACTAGCCTCCTACGAGCAGTACTTC.

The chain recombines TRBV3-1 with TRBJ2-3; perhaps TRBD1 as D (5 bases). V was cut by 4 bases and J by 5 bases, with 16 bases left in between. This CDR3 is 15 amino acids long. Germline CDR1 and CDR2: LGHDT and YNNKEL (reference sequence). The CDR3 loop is CASSPTPQGRDTQYF. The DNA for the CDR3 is TGTGCCAGCAGCCCAACCCCCCAGGGCAGAGATACGCAGTATTTT.

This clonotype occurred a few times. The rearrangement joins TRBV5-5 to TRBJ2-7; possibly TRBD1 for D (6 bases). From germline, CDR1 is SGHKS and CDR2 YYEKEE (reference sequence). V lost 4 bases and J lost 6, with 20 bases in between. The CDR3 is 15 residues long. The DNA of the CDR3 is TGTGCCAGCAGCCAAATACAGACAGGTCTCGGCGAGCAGTACTTC. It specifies CASSQIQTGLGEQYF.

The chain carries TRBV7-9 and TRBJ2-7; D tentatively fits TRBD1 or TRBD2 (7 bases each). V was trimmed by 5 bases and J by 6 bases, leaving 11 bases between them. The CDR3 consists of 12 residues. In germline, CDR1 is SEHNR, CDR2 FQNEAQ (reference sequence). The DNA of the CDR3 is TGTGCCAGCAGCCCAGGGGGGGTCGAGCAGTACTTC. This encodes CASSPGGVEQYF.

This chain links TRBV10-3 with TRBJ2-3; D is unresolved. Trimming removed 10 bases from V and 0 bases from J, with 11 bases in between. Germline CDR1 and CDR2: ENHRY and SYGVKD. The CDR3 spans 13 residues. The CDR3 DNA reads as TGTGCCAGTCTTGGCGGAAGCACAGATACGCAGTATTTT. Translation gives CASLGGSTDTQYF.

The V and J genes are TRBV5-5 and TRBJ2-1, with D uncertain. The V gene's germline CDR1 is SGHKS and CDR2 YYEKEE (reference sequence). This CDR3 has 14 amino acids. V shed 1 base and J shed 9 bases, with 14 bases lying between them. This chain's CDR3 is CASSLLVGNSEQFF. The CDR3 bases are TGTGCCAGCAGCTTGTTGGTCGGAAACAGTGAGCAGTTCTTC.

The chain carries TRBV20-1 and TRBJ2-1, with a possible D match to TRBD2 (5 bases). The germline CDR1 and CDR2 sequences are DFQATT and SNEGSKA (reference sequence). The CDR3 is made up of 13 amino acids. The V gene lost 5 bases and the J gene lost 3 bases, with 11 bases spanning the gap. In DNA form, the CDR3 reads TGCAGTGCTGGGGAGTATAACTACAATGAGCAGTTCTTC. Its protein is CSAGEYNYNEQFF.

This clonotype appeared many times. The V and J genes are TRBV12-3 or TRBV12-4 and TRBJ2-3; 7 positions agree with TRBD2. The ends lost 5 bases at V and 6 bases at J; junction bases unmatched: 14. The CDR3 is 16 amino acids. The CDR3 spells CASSAWGRVHLDTQYF. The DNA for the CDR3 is TGTGCCAGCAGTGCCTGGGGGAGGGTTCATTTGGATACGCAGTATTTT.